Presented here are 9 T cell receptor beta chains from one specimen sequenced in a study of T cell responses to AZD1222 COVID-19 vaccine. TCRdb's table, derived via immunoSEQ multiplex PCR, lists solely in-frame clones and lacks some. This sample carries some 150,000 clones, 90% to 95% of them seen once, and the ten largest clones take 4% to 6%. The sample was peripheral blood, taken on day 0 of AZD1222 vaccination. The source of these receptors is an adult in good health.

The gene calls are TRBV4-3 and TRBJ1-3; D is unresolved. CDR1 LGHNA and CDR2 YSLEER come from the germline V gene. V shed 0 bases and J shed 0 bases, with 12 bases lying between them. CDR3 size: 17 residues. The CDR3, as DNA: TGCGCCAGCAGCCAAGATTACCTCAGCACCTCTGGAAACACCATATATTTT. This translates into CASSQDYLSTSGNTIYF.

The chain uses TRBV6-5 and TRBJ1-5, with D maybe TRBD1 (5 bases). The CDR3 sequence is 11 residues long. Germline V gene lookup returns CDR1 MNHEY and CDR2 SVGAGI. CDR3 region: CKGFGNQPQHF. The CDR3 DNA reads as TGTAAGGGGTTCGGCAATCAGCCCCAGCATTTT.

The J gene is TRBJ2-1, the V gene TRBV28, with a possible D match to TRBD1 (6 bases). The germline V and J ends were trimmed by 10 bases and 1 base, with 14 bases remaining between them. This CDR3 is 14 amino acids long. The germline CDR1 and CDR2 sequences are MDHEN and SYDVKM. In nucleotides, the CDR3 is TGTGCCACCATCCGGGACACTTCCTACAATGAGCAGTTCTTC. Protein: CATIRDTSYNEQFF.

The CDR3 coding sequence is TGTGCCAGCAGCTCGGGAGGTAGCTATGGCTACACCTTC. Translated: CASSSGGSYGYTF. V usage is TRBV6-4 and J usage is TRBJ1-2; D is unclear. CDR3 size: 13 residues. Germline CDR1 MRHNA, CDR2 SNTAGT. Trimming removed 6 bases at V and 4 bases at J, with 12 bases between.

The chain uses TRBV9 and TRBJ2-2; D may be TRBD1 (5 bases). V dropped 0 bases and J dropped 0 bases, with 9 bases sitting between them. This CDR3 comprises 16 residues. In germline, CDR1 is SGDLS, CDR2 YYNGEE. This chain's CDR3 is CASSVATAPNTGELFF. CDR3 DNA sequence: TGTGCCAGCAGCGTAGCGACAGCACCGAACACCGGGGAGCTGTTTTTT.

The V and J genes are TRBV28 and TRBJ2-1, with 12 positions matching TRBD1. The CDR3 runs to 15 residues. Germline values: CDR1 MDHEN, CDR2 SYDVKM. The ends lost 2 bases at V and 10 bases at J; junction bases unmatched: 6. This CDR3 is CASSLPGQGAREQFF. The CDR3 DNA reads as TGTGCCAGCAGTTTACCGGGACAGGGGGCTCGGGAGCAGTTCTTC.

The rearrangement joins TRBV6-2 or TRBV6-3 to TRBJ2-5, with D unclear. The CDR3 sequence is 18 residues long. Germline CDR1 and CDR2: MNHEY and SVGEGT. Trimming removed 2 bases from V and 5 bases from J, with 24 bases in between. Here the CDR3 DNA reads TGTGCCAGCAGTTACCACGTCATCGACACTCGAAAGAGGGAGACCCAGTACTTC. Amino acid sequence: CASSYHVIDTRKRETQYF.

This sequence joins TRBV7-6 and TRBJ1-4; weak D call: TRBD1 (6 bases). CDR1 and CDR2 from the germline V gene are SGHVS and FNYEAQ. V gave up 5 bases and J gave up 7 bases, with 17 bases separating them. This CDR3 comprises 15 residues. The CDR3 is CASSPSGQSFEKLFF. The CDR3 region has the DNA TGTGCCAGCAGCCCATCCGGACAGTCGTTTGAAAAACTGTTTTTT.

The chain couples TRBV9 to TRBJ1-2; weak D call: TRBD1 (5 bases). The CDR3 loop spans 14 amino acids. CDR1 and CDR2 from the germline V gene are SGDLS and YYNGEE. The germline V and J ends were trimmed by 0 bases and 4 bases, with 10 bases remaining between them. CDR3 amino acids: CASSVDQGRYGYTF. CDR3 in DNA: TGTGCCAGCAGCGTAGATCAGGGACGCTATGGCTACACCTTC.